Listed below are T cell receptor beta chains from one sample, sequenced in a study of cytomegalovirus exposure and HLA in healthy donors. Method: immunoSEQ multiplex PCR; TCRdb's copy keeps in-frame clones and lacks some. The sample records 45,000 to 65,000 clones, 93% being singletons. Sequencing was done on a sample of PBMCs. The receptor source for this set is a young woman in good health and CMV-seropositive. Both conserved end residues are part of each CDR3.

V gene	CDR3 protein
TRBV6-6	CASSHTNYEQYF
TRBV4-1	CASSHIFKPTVNQPQHF
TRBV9	CASSGSKGGRTEAFF
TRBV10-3	CAPGGGRAFF
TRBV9	CASSVYTSGEHTQYF
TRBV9	CASSLPAGGQELFF
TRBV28	CASTRTGTLSNQPQHF
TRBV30	CASPTGVATEAFF
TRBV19	CASSMAGQGYYEQYF
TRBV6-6	CASKEGTANTGELFF
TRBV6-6	CASSPSGLWDGYTF